These T cell receptor beta chains were read from a single sample in a study of blood T cells in healthy people across ages. TCRdb redid the calling of the 5' RACE reads with MiXCR, one entry per CDR3 protein. The repertoire has 870,000 or so distinct CDR3 sequences, 29% of them found once; the top ten carry 17%. Material for sequencing was blood. The receptors originated from a woman at least 80 years old in good health. The CDR3 runs from the conserved cysteine through the conserved F or W. A D gene is named only where the DNA matches it firmly. Clone size is stated in some rows and not others, as once, few, many or a class when expanded.

>TRBJ2-2|few|TRBV7-9|.
TGTGCCAGCAGCTTAAGAAGAACCGGTCCGGGCGGGGAGCTGTTTTTT
CASSLRRTGPGGELFF
>TRBJ2-7|many|TRBV6-2/TRBV6-3|TRBD2
TGTGCCAGCATCGGGGGGGTGCGACAGCAATACGAGCAGTACTTC
CASIGGVRQQYEQYF
>TRBJ2-1|.|TRBV7-2|TRBD1
TGTGCCAGCAGCTTAGGCGGGGACAGGAGGAATGAGCAGTTCTTC
CASSLGGDRRNEQFF
>TRBJ2-1|many|TRBV3-1|.
TGTGCCAGCAGCGGAGGACTTCAAATCGAGCAGTTCTTC
CASSGGLQIEQFF
>TRBJ1-3|.|TRBV12-3/TRBV12-4|TRBD1
TGTGCCAGCAGTTTGACAGGGGGTAATGGAAACACCATATATTTT
CASSLTGGNGNTIYF
>TRBJ2-7|.|TRBV4-2|.
TGTGCCAGCAGCCAAGATTTGACAGGCACCTACGAGCAGTACTTC
CASSQDLTGTYEQYF
>TRBJ2-3|many|TRBV4-1|.
TGCGCCAGCAGCCCCCTGAGACTAGTTAGCACAGATACGCAGTATTTT
CASSPLRLVSTDTQYF
>TRBJ1-4|.|TRBV27|TRBD1
TGTGCCAGCAGTAAAACAGGGGTCGGTGAAAAACTGTTTTTT
CASSKTGVGEKLFF
>TRBJ1-2|few|TRBV12-3/TRBV12-4|.
TGTGCCAGCAGTTTAAATCTAGCGAACTATGGCTACACCTTC
CASSLNLANYGYTF
>TRBJ1-1|many|TRBV7-2|.
TGTGCCAGCAGCTTGGGGGGCGGTGAAGCTTTCTTT
CASSLGGGEAFF
>TRBJ2-7|.|TRBV20-1|.
TGCAGTTCCATCGTGACCGTTAGCTCCTACAATGGGCAGTACTTC
CSSIVTVSSYNGQYF
>TRBJ2-1|many|TRBV20-1|.
TGCAGTGCTAGAGATTCGTGGGGCAGCTCCTACAATGAGCAGTTCTTC
CSARDSWGSSYNEQFF
>TRBJ2-3|.|TRBV2|.
TGTGCCAGCACCAAGGGGGGAGGGGTAAGCACAGATACGCAGTATTTT
CASTKGGGVSTDTQYF
>TRBJ2-2|.|TRBV7-9|.
TGTGCCAGCAGCTCAGACTTCACCGGGGAGCGGTTTTTT
CASSSDFTGERFF
>TRBJ2-5|many|TRBV12-3/TRBV12-4|.
TGTGCCAGCAGTTTTCTTTACAGGGACCAAGAGACCCAGTACTTC
CASSFLYRDQETQYF
>TRBJ1-5|many|TRBV27|.
TGTGCCAGCAGTTTTTGGCGAGATCAGCCCCAGCATTTT
CASSFWRDQPQHF
>TRBJ2-7|many|TRBV20-1|TRBD1
TGCAGTGCTAGAGATAACAGGGGTGGATACGAGCAGTACTTC
CSARDNRGGYEQYF
>TRBJ2-7|.|TRBV29-1|.
TGCAGCGTTCAAAGCCAGGGCTACGAGCAGTACTTC
CSVQSQGYEQYF
>TRBJ1-2|few|TRBV4-2|TRBD1
TGTGCCAGCAGCCAAGTTGGACAGGTGCGGGGCTATGGCTACACCTTC
CASSQVGQVRGYGYTF
>TRBJ1-5|.|TRBV7-2|.
TGTGCCAGCACCCGAGGTGGCCTCCCAACGGAGCCCCAGCATTTT
CASTRGGLPTEPQHF